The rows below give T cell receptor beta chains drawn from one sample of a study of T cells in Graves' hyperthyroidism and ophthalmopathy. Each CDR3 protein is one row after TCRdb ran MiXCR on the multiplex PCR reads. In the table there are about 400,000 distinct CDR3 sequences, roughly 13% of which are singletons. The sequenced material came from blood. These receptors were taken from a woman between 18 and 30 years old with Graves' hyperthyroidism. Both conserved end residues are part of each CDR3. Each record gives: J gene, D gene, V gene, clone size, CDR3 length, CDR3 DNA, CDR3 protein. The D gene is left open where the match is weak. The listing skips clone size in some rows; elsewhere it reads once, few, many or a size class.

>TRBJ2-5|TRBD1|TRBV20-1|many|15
TGCAGTGCTCCAAGACTGGGACAGACACAAGAGACCCAGTACTTC
CSAPRLGQTQETQYF
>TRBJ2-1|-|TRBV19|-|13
TGTGCCAGTAGTAAAGCGGGTCCGCCAGGGCAGTTCTTC
CASSKAGPPGQFF
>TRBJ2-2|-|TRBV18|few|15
TGTGCCAGCTCCGTTAATACAGGGAACACCGGGGAGCTGTTTTTT
CASSVNTGNTGELFF
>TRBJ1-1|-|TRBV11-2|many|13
TGTGCCAGCAGCCCGGACGGGAACACTGAAGCTTTCTTT
CASSPDGNTEAFF
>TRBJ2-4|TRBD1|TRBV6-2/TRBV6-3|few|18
TGTGCCAGCAGCCAAGATGGATCCGGGACAGGGTCCAAAAACATTCAGTACTTC
CASSQDGSGTGSKNIQYF
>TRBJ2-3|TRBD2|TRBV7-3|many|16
TGTGCCAGCAGCCCCCATAGGACTAGCGGCACAGATACGCAGTATTTT
CASSPHRTSGTDTQYF
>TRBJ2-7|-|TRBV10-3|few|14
TGTGCCATCAGTGAGGGACAGAAGGGGTACGAGCAGTACTTC
CAISEGQKGYEQYF
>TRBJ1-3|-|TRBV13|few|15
TGTGCCAGCAGCCCCAGGGATAGCTCTGGAAACACCATATATTTT
CASSPRDSSGNTIYF
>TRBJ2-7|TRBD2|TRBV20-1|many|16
TGCAGTCCTGGGGCTAGCGGGAGGGCCAGTAGCGACGAGCAGTACTTC
CSPGASGRASSDEQYF
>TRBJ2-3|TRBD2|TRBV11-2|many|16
TGTGCCAGCAGCTTAGTTGCGGGAGCGACCCCAGATACGCAGTATTTT
CASSLVAGATPDTQYF
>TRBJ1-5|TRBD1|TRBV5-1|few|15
TGCGCCAGCAGCCCCGGACAGGAGCTCAATCAGCCCCAGCATTTT
CASSPGQELNQPQHF
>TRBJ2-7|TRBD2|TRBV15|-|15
TGTGCCACCAGCAGAGGTGGACTAGCGGCCTACGAGCAGTACTTC
CATSRGGLAAYEQYF
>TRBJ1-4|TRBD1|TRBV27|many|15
TGTGCCAGCAGTTCCAGGACAGGGTGGGGTGAAAAACTGTTTTTT
CASSSRTGWGEKLFF
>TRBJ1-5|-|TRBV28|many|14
TGTGCCAGCAGAAGCGTGGGGGACAATCAGCCCCAGCATTTT
CASRSVGDNQPQHF
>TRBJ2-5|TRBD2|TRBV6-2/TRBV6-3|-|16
TGTGCCAGCAGTTACTCGTCTAGCGGGAGAGGAGAGACCCAGTACTTC
CASSYSSSGRGETQYF
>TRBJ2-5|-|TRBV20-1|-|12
TGCAGTGCTAGTGTAGCGGCAGAGACCCAGTACTTC
CSASVAAETQYF
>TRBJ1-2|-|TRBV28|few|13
TGTGCCAGCTTAAGCAGGGCCCACTATGGCTACACCTTC
CASLSRAHYGYTF
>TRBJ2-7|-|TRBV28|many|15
TGTGCCAGCAGTTTGATGGGGGAGACGTCCTACGAGCAGTACTTC
CASSLMGETSYEQYF
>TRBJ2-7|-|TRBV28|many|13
TGTGCCAGCAGTCGGGCCCGTTCCTACGAGCAGTACTTC
CASSRARSYEQYF
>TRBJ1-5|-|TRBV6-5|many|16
TGTGCCAGCGGTTACAGGGCCCTCGAGAGCAATCAGCCCCAGCATTTT
CASGYRALESNQPQHF
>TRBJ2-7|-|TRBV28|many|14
TGTGCCAGCAGTTTCCGGGACTCAACCTACGAGCAGTACTTC
CASSFRDSTYEQYF
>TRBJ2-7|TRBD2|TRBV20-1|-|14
TGCAGTGCTGAAAAGACTAGCGGGACCTACGAGCAGTACTTC
CSAEKTSGTYEQYF
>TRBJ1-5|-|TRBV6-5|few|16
TGTGCCAGCAGTTACAGGGCCCTCGAGAGCAATCAGCCCCAGCATTTT
CASSYRALESNQPQHF
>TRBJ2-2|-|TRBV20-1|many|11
TGCAGTGCTGCTCCTACCGGGGAGCTGTTTTTT
CSAAPTGELFF
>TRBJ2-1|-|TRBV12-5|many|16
TGTGCTAGTGGTTTGGGCCAGGGAGATGGGCACAATGAGCAGTTCTTC
CASGLGQGDGHNEQFF
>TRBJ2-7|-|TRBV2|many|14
TGTGCCAGCAATCAAGCGGGCAGCTCCTACGAGCAGTACTTC
CASNQAGSSYEQYF
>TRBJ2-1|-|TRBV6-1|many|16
TGTGCCAGCAGTGAGCAGCGGCCTAGCTCCTACAATGAGCAGTTCTTC
CASSEQRPSSYNEQFF
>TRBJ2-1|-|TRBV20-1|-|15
TGCAGTGCTTCGGGTCTAGTTAGCTCCTACAATGAGCAGTTCTTC
CSASGLVSSYNEQFF
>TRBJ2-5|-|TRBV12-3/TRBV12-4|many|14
TGTGCCAGCTCCTCACTAGGATTCCAAGAGACCCAGTACTTC
CASSSLGFQETQYF
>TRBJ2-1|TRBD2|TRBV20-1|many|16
TGCAGTGCTAGAGACCGGAGCGGGAGGCGATTCAGTGAGCAGTTCTTC
CSARDRSGRRFSEQFF
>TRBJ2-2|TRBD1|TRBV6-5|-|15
TGTGCCAGCAGTTTGGGACAGGGATACACCGGGGAGCTGTTTTTT
CASSLGQGYTGELFF
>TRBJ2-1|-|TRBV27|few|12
-
CASSSSRGTEFF
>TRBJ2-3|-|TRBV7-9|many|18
TGTGCCAGCCGTCCCCTGGGGGAAGGAGGTGCGGACCCAGATACGCAGTATTTT
CASRPLGEGGADPDTQYF
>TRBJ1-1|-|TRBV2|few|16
TGTGCCAGCAGTGTAGTTTTTTGGGAAGTCGGCACTGAAGCTTTCTTT
CASSVVFWEVGTEAFF
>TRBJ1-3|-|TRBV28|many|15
TGTGCCAGCAGTTTAGTGGGAATCGCAGGAAACACCATATATTTT
CASSLVGIAGNTIYF
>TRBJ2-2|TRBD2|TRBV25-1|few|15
TGTGCCAGCAGTGGCCGACTAGCTGGGACCGGGGAGCTGTTTTTT
CASSGRLAGTGELFF
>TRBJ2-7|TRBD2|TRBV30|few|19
TGTGCCTGGAGCGCCCCTGGGACTAGCGGACGGAAGATCTCCTACGAGCAGTACTTC
CAWSAPGTSGRKISYEQYF
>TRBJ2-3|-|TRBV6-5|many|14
TGTGCCAGCAGTCCCTCGAGGGCCGCAGATACGCAGTATTTT
CASSPSRAADTQYF
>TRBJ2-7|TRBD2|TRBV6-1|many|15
TGTGCCAGCAGTGGGACTAGCGGGGACTCCTACGAGCAGTACTTC
CASSGTSGDSYEQYF
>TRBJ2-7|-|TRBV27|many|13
TGTGCCAGCAGTCCACCCGGGCCCTACGAGCAGTACTTC
CASSPPGPYEQYF
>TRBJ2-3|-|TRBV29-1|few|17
TGCAGCGTTGAAGATCAGTTTGGGCGTTCCAGCACAGATACGCAGTATTTT
CSVEDQFGRSSTDTQYF
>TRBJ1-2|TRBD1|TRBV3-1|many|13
TGTGCCAGCAGCCGAGACAGGGCGGAGGGCTACACCTTC
CASSRDRAEGYTF
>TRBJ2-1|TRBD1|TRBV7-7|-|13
TGTGCTAGCAGCGGGGACAGGGGGAATGAGCAGTTCTTC
CASSGDRGNEQFF